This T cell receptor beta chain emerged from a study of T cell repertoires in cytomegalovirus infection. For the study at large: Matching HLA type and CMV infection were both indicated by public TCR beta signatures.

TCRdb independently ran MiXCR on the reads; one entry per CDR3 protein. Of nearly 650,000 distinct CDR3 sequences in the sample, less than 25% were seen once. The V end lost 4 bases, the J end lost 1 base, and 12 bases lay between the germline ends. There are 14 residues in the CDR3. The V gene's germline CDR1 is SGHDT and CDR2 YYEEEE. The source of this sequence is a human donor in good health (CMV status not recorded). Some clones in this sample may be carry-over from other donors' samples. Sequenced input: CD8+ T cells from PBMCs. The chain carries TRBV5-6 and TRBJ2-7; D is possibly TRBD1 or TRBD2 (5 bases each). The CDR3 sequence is CASSTGRPSYEQYF. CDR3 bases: TGTGCCAGCAGCACGGGACGCCCGTCCTACGAGCAGTACTTC. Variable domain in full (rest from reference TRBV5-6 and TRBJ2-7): DAGVTQSPTHLIKTRGQQVTLRCSPKSGHDTVSWYQQALGQGPQFIFQYYEEEERQRGNFPDRFSGHQFPNYSSELNVNALLLGDSALYLCASSTGRPSYEQYFGPGTRLTVT.